This TCR beta chain is drawn from a study of monozygotic twins with inflammatory bowel disease. The CDR3 spans 16 residues. From the 5' RACE reads, TCRdb lists one entry per CDR3 protein and no DNA. Its table records about 330,000 distinct CDR3 sequences. Sequencing was carried out using blood. This sequence originates from a human donor with ulcerative colitis or Crohn's disease, or a healthy co-twin of an affected twin (not recorded which). This sequence joins TRBV12-3 or TRBV12-4 and TRBJ1-4; TCRdb indicates TRBD1, and absent DNA this call remains unverified. The CDR3 spells CASSPRDRGPREKLFF.